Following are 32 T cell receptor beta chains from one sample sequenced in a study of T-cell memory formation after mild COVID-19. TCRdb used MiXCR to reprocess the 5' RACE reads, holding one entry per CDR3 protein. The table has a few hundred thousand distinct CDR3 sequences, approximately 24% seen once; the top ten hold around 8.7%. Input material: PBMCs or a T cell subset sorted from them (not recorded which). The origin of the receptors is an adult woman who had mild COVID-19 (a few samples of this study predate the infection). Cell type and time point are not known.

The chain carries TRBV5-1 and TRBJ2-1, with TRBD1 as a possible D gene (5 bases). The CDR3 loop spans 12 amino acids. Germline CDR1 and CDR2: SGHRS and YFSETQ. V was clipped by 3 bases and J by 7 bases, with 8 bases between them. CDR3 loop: CASSWGSNEQFF. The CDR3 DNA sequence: TGCGCCAGCAGCTGGGGCTCTAATGAGCAGTTCTTC.

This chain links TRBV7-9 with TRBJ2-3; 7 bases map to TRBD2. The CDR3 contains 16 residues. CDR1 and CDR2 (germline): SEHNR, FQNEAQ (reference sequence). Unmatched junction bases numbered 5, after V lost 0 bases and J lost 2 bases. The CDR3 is CASSLAGAGNTDTQYF. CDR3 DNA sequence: TGTGCCAGCAGCTTAGCGGGAGCGGGAAACACAGATACGCAGTATTTT.

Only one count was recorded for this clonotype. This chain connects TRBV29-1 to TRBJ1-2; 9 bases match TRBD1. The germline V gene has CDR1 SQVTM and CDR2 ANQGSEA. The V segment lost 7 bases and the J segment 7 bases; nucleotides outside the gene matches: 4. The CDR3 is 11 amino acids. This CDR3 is CSDDRGFGYTF. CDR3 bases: TGCAGCGACGACAGGGGGTTTGGCTACACCTTC. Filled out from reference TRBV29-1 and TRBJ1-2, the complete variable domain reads SAVISQKPSRDICQRGTSLTIQCQVDSQVTMMFWYRQQPGQSLTLIATANQGSEATYESGFVIDKFPISRPNLTFSTLTVSNMSPEDSSIYLCSDDRGFGYTFGSGTRLTVV.

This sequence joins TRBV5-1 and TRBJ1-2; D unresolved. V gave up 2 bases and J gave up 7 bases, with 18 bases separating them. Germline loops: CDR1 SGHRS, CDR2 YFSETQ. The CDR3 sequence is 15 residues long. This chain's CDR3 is CASSLAQAGLGGYTF. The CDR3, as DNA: TGCGCCAGCAGCTTAGCCCAAGCTGGGCTGGGTGGCTACACCTTC.

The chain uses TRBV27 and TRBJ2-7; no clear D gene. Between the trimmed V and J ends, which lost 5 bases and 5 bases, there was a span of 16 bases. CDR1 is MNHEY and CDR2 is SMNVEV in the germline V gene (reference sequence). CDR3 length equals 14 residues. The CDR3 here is CASSPGRLGDEQYF. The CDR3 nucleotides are TGTGCCAGCAGTCCAGGACGGCTAGGCGACGAGCAGTACTTC.

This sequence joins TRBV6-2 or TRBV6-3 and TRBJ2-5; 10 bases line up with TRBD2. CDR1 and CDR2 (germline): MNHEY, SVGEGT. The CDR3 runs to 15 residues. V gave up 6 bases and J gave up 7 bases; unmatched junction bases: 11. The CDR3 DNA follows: TGTGCCAGCAGGACCAGCGGGAGGGCCCCTGGGACCCAGTACTTC. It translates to CASRTSGRAPGTQYF.

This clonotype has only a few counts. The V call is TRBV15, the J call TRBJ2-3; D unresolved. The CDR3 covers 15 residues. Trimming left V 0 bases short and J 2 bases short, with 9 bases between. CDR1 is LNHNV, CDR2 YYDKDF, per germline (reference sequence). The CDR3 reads CATSRDRIPTDTQYF. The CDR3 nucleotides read TGTGCCACCAGCAGAGACAGGATACCCACAGATACGCAGTATTTT.

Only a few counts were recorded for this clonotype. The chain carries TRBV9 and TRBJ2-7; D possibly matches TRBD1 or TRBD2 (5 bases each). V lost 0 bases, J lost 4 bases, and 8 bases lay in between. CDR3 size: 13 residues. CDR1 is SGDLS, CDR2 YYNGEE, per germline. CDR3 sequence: CASSVGDGYEQYF. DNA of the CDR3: TGTGCCAGCAGCGTAGGGGACGGTTACGAGCAGTACTTC.

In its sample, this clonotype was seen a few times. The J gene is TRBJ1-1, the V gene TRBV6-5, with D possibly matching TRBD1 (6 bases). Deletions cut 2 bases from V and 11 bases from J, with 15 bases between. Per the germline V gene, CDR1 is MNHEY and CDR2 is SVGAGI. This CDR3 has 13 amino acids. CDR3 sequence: CASSYDDRRTAFF. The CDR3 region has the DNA TGTGCCAGCAGTTACGATGACAGGCGTACGGCTTTCTTT.

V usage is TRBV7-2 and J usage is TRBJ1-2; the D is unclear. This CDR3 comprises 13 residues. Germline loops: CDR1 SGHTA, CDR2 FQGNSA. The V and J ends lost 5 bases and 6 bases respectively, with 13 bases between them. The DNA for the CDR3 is TGTGCCAGCAGCCTGGACCTTGTACATGGCTACACCTTC. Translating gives CASSLDLVHGYTF. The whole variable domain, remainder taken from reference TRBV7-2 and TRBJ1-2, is GAGVSQSPSNKVTEKGKDVELRCDPISGHTALYWYRQSLGQGLEFLIYFQGNSAPDKSGLPSDRFSAERTGGSVSTLTIQRTQQEDSAVYLCASSLDLVHGYTFGSGTRLTVV.

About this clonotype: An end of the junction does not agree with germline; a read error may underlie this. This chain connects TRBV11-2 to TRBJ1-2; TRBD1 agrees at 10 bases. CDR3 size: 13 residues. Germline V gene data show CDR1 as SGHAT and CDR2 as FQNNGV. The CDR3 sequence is CASSLDRGPGYTF. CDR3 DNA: TGTGCCAGCAGCCTAGACAGGGGGCCGGGCTACACCTTC.

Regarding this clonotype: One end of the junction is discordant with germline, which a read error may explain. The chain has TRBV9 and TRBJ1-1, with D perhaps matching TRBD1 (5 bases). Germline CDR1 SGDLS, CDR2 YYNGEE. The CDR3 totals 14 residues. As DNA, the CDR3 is TGTGCCAGCAGCCCACCCCTCTCTCGGGGCCCGATAATCTTT. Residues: CASSPPLSRGPIIF.

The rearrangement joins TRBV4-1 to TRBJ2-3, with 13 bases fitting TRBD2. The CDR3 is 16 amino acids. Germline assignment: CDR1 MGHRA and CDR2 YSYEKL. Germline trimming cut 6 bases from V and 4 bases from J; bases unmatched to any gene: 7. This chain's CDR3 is CASRELAGGRSDTQYF. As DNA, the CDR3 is TGCGCCAGCAGGGAACTAGCGGGGGGGCGATCAGATACGCAGTATTTT.

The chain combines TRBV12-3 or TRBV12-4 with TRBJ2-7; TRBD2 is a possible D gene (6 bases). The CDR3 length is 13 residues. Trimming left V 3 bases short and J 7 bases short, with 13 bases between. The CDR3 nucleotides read TGTGCCAGCAGTTTTGGAGGGGCGTGGGAGCAGTACTTC. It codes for CASSFGGAWEQYF.

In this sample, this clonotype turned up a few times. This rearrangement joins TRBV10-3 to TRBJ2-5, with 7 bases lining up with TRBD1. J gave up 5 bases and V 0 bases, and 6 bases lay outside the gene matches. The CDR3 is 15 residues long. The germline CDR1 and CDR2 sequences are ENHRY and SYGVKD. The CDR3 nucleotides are TGTGCCATCAGTGAGTCCTTAGGGGGCCGGGAGACCCAGTACTTC. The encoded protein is CAISESLGGRETQYF.

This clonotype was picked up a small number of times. The CDR3 loop is CASSPRVAGTNEQFF. In DNA, the CDR3 is TGTGCCAGCAGCCCTCGGGTCGCAGGGACCAATGAGCAGTTCTTC. The chain carries TRBV11-1 and TRBJ2-1, with D perhaps TRBD1 or TRBD2 (5 bases each). Germline assignment: CDR1 SGHAT and CDR2 FQDESV (reference sequence). V lost 5 bases to trimming and J lost 6 bases, with 17 bases between them. The CDR3 length is 15 residues.

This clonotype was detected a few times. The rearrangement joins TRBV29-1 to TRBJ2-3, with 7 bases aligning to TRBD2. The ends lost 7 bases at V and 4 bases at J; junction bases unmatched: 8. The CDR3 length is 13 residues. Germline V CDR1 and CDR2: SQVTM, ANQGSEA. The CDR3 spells CSAGGGPSDTQYF. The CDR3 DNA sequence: TGCAGCGCCGGGGGAGGGCCCTCAGATACGCAGTATTTT.

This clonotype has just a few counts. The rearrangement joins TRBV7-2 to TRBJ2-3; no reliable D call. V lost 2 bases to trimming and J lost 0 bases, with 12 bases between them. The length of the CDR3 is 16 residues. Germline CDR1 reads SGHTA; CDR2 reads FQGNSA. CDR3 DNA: TGTGCCAGCAGCTTACTAATAGGCCCTAGCACAGATACGCAGTATTTT. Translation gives CASSLLIGPSTDTQYF.

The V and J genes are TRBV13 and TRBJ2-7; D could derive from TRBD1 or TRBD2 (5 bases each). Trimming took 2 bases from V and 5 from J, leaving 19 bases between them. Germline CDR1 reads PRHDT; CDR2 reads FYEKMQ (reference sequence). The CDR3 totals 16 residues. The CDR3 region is CASSLSTWGPFNEQYF. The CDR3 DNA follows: TGTGCCAGCAGCTTAAGCACTTGGGGACCTTTCAACGAGCAGTACTTC.

CDR3 nucleotides: TGCAGCGTTGAAGAAGGGATCATCTACAATGAGCAGTTCTTC. This encodes CSVEEGIIYNEQFF. The chain is built from TRBV29-1 and TRBJ2-1; D is unresolved. Looked up from germline, CDR1 is SQVTM and CDR2 is ANQGSEA. The germline V and J ends were trimmed by 0 bases and 3 bases, with 9 bases remaining between them. The CDR3 extends over 14 amino acids.

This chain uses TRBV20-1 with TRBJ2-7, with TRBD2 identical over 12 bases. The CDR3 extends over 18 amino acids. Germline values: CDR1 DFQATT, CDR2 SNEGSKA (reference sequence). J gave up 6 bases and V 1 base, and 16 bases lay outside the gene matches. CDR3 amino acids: CSARGWITTSGSYSEQYF. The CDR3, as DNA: TGCAGTGCTAGAGGTTGGATAACGACTAGCGGGAGTTATAGCGAGCAGTACTTC.

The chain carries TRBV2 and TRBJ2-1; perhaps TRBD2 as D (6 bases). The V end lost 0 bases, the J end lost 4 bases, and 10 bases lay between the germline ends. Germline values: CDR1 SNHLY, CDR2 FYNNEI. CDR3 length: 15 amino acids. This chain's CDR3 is CASSEARGTYNEQFF. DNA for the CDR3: TGTGCCAGCAGTGAAGCGCGGGGAACATACAATGAGCAGTTCTTC.

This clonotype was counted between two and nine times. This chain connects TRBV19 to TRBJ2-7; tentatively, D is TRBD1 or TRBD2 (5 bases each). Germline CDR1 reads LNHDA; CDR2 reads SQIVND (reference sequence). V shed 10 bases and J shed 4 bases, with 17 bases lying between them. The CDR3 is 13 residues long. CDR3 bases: TGTGCCACCGACCCCGGGGCCGGTTACGAGCAGTACTTC. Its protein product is CATDPGAGYEQYF.

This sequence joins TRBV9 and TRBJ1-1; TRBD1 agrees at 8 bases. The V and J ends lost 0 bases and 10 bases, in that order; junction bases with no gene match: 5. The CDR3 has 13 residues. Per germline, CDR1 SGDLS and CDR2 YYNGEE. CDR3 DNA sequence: TGTGCCAGCAGCGTAGATTTACAGGGGGGAGCTTTCTTT. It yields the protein CASSVDLQGGAFF.

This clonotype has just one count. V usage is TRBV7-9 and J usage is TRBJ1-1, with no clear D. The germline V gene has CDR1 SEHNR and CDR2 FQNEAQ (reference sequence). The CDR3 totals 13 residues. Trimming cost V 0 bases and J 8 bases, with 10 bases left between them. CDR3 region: CASSLARLAEAFF. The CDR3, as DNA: TGTGCCAGCAGCTTAGCACGACTAGCGGAAGCTTTCTTT.

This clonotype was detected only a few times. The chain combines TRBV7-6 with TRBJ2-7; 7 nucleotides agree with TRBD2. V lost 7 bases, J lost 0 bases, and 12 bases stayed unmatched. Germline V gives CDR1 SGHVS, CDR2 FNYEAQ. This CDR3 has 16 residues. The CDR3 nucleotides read TGTGCCAGCACCCCCGGGGGGAGCTACTACTCCTACGAGCAGTACTTC. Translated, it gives CASTPGGSYYSYEQYF.

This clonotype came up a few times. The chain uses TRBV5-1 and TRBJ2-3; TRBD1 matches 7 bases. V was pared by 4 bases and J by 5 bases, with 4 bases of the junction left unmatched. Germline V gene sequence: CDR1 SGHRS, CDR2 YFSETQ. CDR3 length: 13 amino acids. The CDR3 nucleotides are TGCGCCAGCAGCATCGGACAGGTAGATACGCAGTATTTT. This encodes CASSIGQVDTQYF.

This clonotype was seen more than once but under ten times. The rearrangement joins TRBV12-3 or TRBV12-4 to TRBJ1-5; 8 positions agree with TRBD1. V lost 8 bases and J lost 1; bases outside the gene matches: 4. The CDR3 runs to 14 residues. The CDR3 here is CASSWTGSNQPQHF. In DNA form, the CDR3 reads TGTGCCAGCTCCTGGACAGGGAGCAATCAGCCCCAGCATTTT.

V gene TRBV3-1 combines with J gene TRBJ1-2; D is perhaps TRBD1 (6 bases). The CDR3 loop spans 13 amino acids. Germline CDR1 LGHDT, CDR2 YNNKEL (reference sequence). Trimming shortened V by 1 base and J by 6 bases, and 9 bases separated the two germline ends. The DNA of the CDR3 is TGTGCCAGCAGCCAAGGGGGGGCCAATGGCTACACCTTC. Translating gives CASSQGGANGYTF.

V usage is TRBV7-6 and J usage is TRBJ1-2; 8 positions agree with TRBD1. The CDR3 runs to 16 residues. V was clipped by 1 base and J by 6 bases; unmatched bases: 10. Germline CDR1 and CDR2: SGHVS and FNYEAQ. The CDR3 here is CASSLGVAGGRDGYTF. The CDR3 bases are TGTGCCAGCAGCTTAGGAGTGGCAGGGGGCCGGGATGGCTACACCTTC.

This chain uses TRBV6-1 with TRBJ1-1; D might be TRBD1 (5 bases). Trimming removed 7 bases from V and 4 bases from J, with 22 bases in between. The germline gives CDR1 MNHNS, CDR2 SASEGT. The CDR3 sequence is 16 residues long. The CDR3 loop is CASTPRQGEVFTEAFF. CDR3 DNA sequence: TGTGCCAGCACGCCCCGGCAGGGAGAGGTTTTCACTGAAGCTTTCTTT.

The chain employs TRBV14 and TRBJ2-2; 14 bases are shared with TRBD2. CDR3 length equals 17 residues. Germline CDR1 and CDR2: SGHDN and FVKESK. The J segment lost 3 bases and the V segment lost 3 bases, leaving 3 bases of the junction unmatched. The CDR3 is CASSHPGLAGDTGELFF. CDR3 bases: TGTGCCAGCAGCCACCCGGGACTAGCGGGAGACACCGGGGAGCTGTTTTTT.